This TCR beta chain appears in the sequencing data of a study of blood T cells in healthy people across ages. Study-wide context: Template switching captured about one barcoded beta molecule per two T cells.

Worth noting for this clonotype: One end of the junction does not line up with germline, which may come from a read error.

With a J-beta primer mix and a sample-barcoded 5' primer, a second PCR ran about 7 to 11 cycles. TCRdb processed the 5' RACE reads anew with MiXCR; each CDR3 protein has one entry. Of some 890,000 distinct CDR3 sequences listed, about 29% are singletons. These data also featured in a second study, about T cells of mothers and their children. Turning to that study: Per 15 ul, 1.5 ug of RNA was used, with all extracted RNA going into cDNA synthesis.

The sample was blood. This sequence was found in a woman between 40 and 50 years old in good health.

The CDR3 protein is CASSQGHLAKNIEYF. For the CDR3, the DNA is TGTGCCAGCAGCCAAGGACACCTAGCCAAAAACATTGAGTACTTC. The chain joins TRBV3-1 to TRBJ2-4; D perhaps matches TRBD2 (5 bases). Germline V gives CDR1 LGHDT, CDR2 YNNKEL (reference sequence). CDR3 length: 15 amino acids.